The clone carrying this T cell receptor (beta chain) was picked up a small number of times. The data belong to a study of T cell responses to AZD1222 COVID-19 vaccine. Here immunoSEQ multiplex PCR was the method, and the copy in TCRdb shows in-frame clones only, minus some. This sample has some 150,000 clones, with around nine tenths found just once. Germline V gene data show CDR1 as SGDLS and CDR2 as YYNGEE. The CDR3 loop spans 13 amino acids. The V end lost 5 bases, the J end lost 0 bases, and 5 bases lay between the germline ends. Sequenced here: peripheral blood, sampled after recovery from COVID-19. The TCR comes from an adult who had recovered from COVID-19. The V call is TRBV9, the J call TRBJ2-2; D remains unclear. This chain's CDR3 is CASRAANTGELFF. For the CDR3, the DNA is TGTGCCAGCAGAGCCGCGAACACCGGGGAGCTGTTTTTT.